This T cell receptor (beta chain) was documented in a study of PD-1 blockade in classical Hodgkin lymphoma. Regarding the study as a whole: The diversity seen at baseline in complete responders resembled that of newly diagnosed patients.

About this clone itself: Its antigen remains unidentified.

Time point defined: cycle 4 day 1 (C4D1), after less than 7 weeks of nivolumab. No patient escaped relapse after autologous stem cell transplantation, and brentuximab vedotin exposure varied. The CD4+ T cells used were purified from thawed PBMCs through magnetic negative selection. Sequencing was performed with immunoSEQ multiplex PCR; in TCRdb, only in-frame clones are kept and a portion is missing. This sample has roughly 11,000 clones; roughly 72% occur once, and the top ten carry 3.3%. This TCR was sampled from a human donor with classical Hodgkin lymphoma. The sequences come from CD4+ T cells from blood, collected before the fourth cycle of nivolumab.

For the CDR3, the DNA is TGTGCCAGCAGCTTAGCAGCTAACTATGGCTACACCTTC. Translation gives CASSLAANYGYTF. J is TRBJ1-2 and V is TRBV11-2; D uncertain. The CDR3 covers 13 residues. The V gene's germline CDR1 is SGHAT and CDR2 FQNNGV. The V end lost 1 base, the J end lost 0 bases, and 3 bases lay between the germline ends.